The 23 T cell receptor beta chains below were found in one sample sequenced in a study of immune heterogeneity within non-small cell lung tumors. Bulk tumor genomic DNA served as template, at about 600 ng per sample. Doctors removed several biopsies from each primary tumor during surgery, keeping them far apart. Patients underwent curative surgery for non-small cell lung cancer (untreated and newly diagnosed). The TCR beta CDR3 region was amplified by multiplex PCR employing 32 V and 13 J primers. TCRdb processed the multiplex PCR reads anew with MiXCR; each CDR3 protein has one entry. Here the sample spans roughly 15,000 distinct CDR3 sequences, 25% to 35% being singletons. Sequenced material: lung tumor tissue. The receptors originated from a man aged 40-49 years with non-small cell lung cancer.

The chain uses TRBV11-2 and TRBJ1-4, with D possibly TRBD1 on 5 matching bases. CDR1 and CDR2 (germline): SGHAT, FQNNGV. Trimming stripped 0 bases from V and 3 bases from J, with 5 bases between. CDR3 size: 14 residues. The CDR3 loop reads CASSLEGANEKLFF. The CDR3 DNA follows: TGTGCCAGCAGCTTAGAAGGGGCTAATGAAAAACTGTTTTTT.

On this clonotype itself: One junction end does not reproduce the germline sequence, and a read error may be involved. The chain joins TRBV3-1 to TRBJ1-1; possibly TRBD1 for D (6 bases). The CDR3 spans 14 residues. Germline CDR1 reads LGHDT; CDR2 reads YNNKEL (reference sequence). This CDR3 reads CASSRRGGNTEPFF. As DNA, the CDR3 is TGTGCCAGCAGCCGACGAGGGGGGAACACTGAACCTTTCTTT.

This clonotype appeared a few times. This chain's CDR3 is CASSVTGGQVAEAFF. The DNA for the CDR3 is TGTGCCAGCAGCGTAACAGGGGGGCAAGTCGCTGAAGCTTTCTTT. The rearrangement joins TRBV7-2 to TRBJ1-1; TRBD1 matches 8 bases. V lost 5 bases, J lost 6 bases, and 11 bases stayed unmatched. This CDR3 has 15 amino acids. The germline gives CDR1 SGHTA, CDR2 FQGNSA.

This clonotype was found many times. V gene TRBV29-1 combines with J gene TRBJ1-2; no reliable D call. This CDR3 is 12 amino acids long. Deletions cut 5 bases from V and 6 bases from J, with 13 bases between. CDR1 SQVTM and CDR2 ANQGSEA come from the germline V gene. CDR3 in amino acids: CSVLRIENGYTF. CDR3 sequence (DNA): TGCAGCGTTCTGCGGATCGAGAATGGCTACACCTTC.

This clonotype appeared many times. This chain uses TRBV10-3 with TRBJ2-5; possible D gene TRBD1, 6 bases. The CDR3 sequence is 14 residues long. V lost 3 bases and J 3 bases, leaving 11 bases between the germline ends. CDR1 is ENHRY, CDR2 SYGVKD, per germline. The CDR3 loop reads CAISDTGIEETQYF. The CDR3 coding sequence is TGTGCCATCAGTGATACAGGGATAGAAGAGACCCAGTACTTC.

The chain recombines TRBV9 with TRBJ2-3; unclear D gene. Germline assignment: CDR1 SGDLS and CDR2 YYNGEE. V was clipped by 5 bases and J by 6 bases, with 16 bases between them. The CDR3 length is 14 residues. DNA of the CDR3: TGTGCCAGCAGTTTGAATGCGATATCGGATACGCAGTATTTT. This translates into CASSLNAISDTQYF.

This clonotype was counted at least ten times. The CDR3 DNA follows: TGTGCCAGCAGCGCGCAGGACGGACCCTACGAGCAGTACTTC. Protein product: CASSAQDGPYEQYF. The rearrangement links TRBV7-2 to TRBJ2-7; D unresolved. The length of the CDR3 is 14 residues. The germline V gene encodes CDR1 SGHTA and CDR2 FQGNSA. Between the trimmed V and J ends, which lost 5 bases and 2 bases, there was a span of 13 bases. Full variable domain (remainder filled in from reference TRBV7-2 and TRBJ2-7): GAGVSQSPSNKVTEKGKDVELRCDPISGHTALYWYRQSLGQGLEFLIYFQGNSAPDKSGLPSDRFSAERTGGSVSTLTIQRTQQEDSAVYLCASSAQDGPYEQYFGPGTRLTVT.

There are many counts of this clonotype. The chain employs TRBV12-3 or TRBV12-4 and TRBJ1-2, with TRBD1 matching over 8 bases. This CDR3 comprises 15 residues. After removal of 5 bases from V and 3 bases from J, the junction contained 8 bases not matched to a gene. The CDR3 DNA is TGTGCCAGCAGTCTTGGACAGGGCTCTTACTATGGCTACACCTTC. As protein: CASSLGQGSYYGYTF.

This clonotype qualifies as medium-sized (0.01 to 0.1%). The rearrangement uses TRBV19 and TRBJ2-3, with D unresolved. Germline CDR1 is LNHDA and CDR2 is SQIVND (reference sequence). The V end was cut by 0 bases, the J end by 4 bases, with 17 bases between. The CDR3 is made up of 17 amino acids. The CDR3 DNA reads as TGTGCCAGTAGTATAGATCCATATCCGAGAGGAGCAGATACGCAGTATTTT. It is translated as CASSIDPYPRGADTQYF.

Turning to this clonotype: A read error may explain this, as a much larger clone is one base away. V and J are TRBV19 and TRBJ1-5, with 7 bases lining up with TRBD1. This CDR3 region has 16 residues. Per the germline V gene, CDR1 is LNHDA and CDR2 is SQIVND (reference sequence). The DNA for the CDR3 is TGTTCCAGTAGTATAATAGGGGGCAGAGGCAATCAGCCCCAGCATTTT. Its translation is CSSSIIGGRGNQPQHF.

In its sample, this clonotype was seen many times. The chain links TRBV11-1 to TRBJ2-1; tentatively, D is TRBD1 or TRBD2 (5 bases each). V lost 1 base and J lost 0, with 10 bases in between. Germline CDR1 is SGHAT and CDR2 is FQDESV (reference sequence). The CDR3 runs 16 residues. The CDR3 DNA reads TGTGCCAGCAGCTTAGGAGGGGCAGTCTCCTACAATGAGCAGTTCTTC. Translating it yields CASSLGGAVSYNEQFF.

The chain uses TRBV5-1 and TRBJ1-1; D is perhaps TRBD1 (5 bases). V lost 0 bases, J lost 5 bases, and 11 bases lay in between. The CDR3 extends over 14 amino acids. CDR1 SGHRS and CDR2 YFSETQ come from the germline V gene. The CDR3 here is CASSLVGGGTEAFF. The CDR3 region has the DNA TGCGCCAGCAGCTTGGTGGGGGGTGGGACTGAAGCTTTCTTT.

For this clonotype: A much bigger clone sits one base away, suggesting this may be a read error. The V call is TRBV7-2, the J call TRBJ1-1; D may be TRBD1 (5 bases). The CDR3 sequence is 14 residues long. The germline gives CDR1 SGHTA, CDR2 FQGNSA. V lost 5 bases, J lost 4 bases, and 14 bases lay in between. CDR3 DNA: TGTGCCAGCAGCGAGGGGATGATAAGCACTGAAGCTTTCTTT. It specifies CASSEGMISTEAFF.

This clonotype is medium-sized. The chain employs TRBV20-1 and TRBJ2-3, with 9 bases lining up with TRBD2. V was clipped by 0 bases and J by 6 bases; unmatched bases: 7. The germline V gene encodes CDR1 DFQATT and CDR2 SNEGSKA (reference sequence). The CDR3 sequence is 15 residues long. DNA of the CDR3: TGCAGTGCTAGAGAATTTGCGGGAGGGGCGGATACGCAGTATTTT. Translated: CSAREFAGGADTQYF.

This clonotype is classed as medium-sized. The genes are TRBV20-1 and TRBJ1-3; no clear D. Germline V gene data show CDR1 as DFQATT and CDR2 as SNEGSKA (reference sequence). V was pared by 2 bases and J by 0 bases, with 5 bases between. The CDR3 covers 13 residues. CDR3 amino acids: CSARRGSGNTIYF. The CDR3 DNA reads TGCAGTGCTAGACGGGGCTCTGGAAACACCATATATTTT.

This clonotype has more than one count but fewer than ten. The junction differs from germline at one of its ends, possibly a read error. The CDR3 DNA sequence: TGTGCCGGCAGCTCGGACGGAGTCGGAGGCTACACCTTC. Its protein is CAGSSDGVGGYTF. This chain joins TRBV11-3 and TRBJ1-2; D uncertain. Per germline, CDR1 SGHNT and CDR2 YENEEA. The length of the CDR3 is 13 residues.

This clonotype came up many times. The genes are TRBV9 and TRBJ2-3, with unresolved D. Germline lookup yields CDR1 SGDLS and CDR2 YYNGEE. V was shortened by 4 bases and J by 0 bases, with 12 bases between the two germline ends. This CDR3 comprises 15 residues. CDR3 DNA sequence: TGTGCCAGCAGCTCCGGTTCAGGAAGCACAGATACGCAGTATTTT. It translates to CASSSGSGSTDTQYF. Drawing the rest from reference TRBV9 and TRBJ2-3, the complete variable domain is DSGVTQTPKHLITATGQRVTLRCSPRSGDLSVYWYQQSLDQGLQFLIQYYNGEERAKGNILERFSAQQFPDLHSELNLSSLELGDSALYFCASSSGSGSTDTQYFGPGTRLTVL.

This clonotype is medium-sized in the sample. This chain joins TRBV7-9 and TRBJ2-7; D is uncertain. Between the trimmed V and J ends, which lost 8 bases and 2 bases, there was a span of 10 bases. The CDR3 runs 12 residues. The V gene's germline CDR1 is SEHNR and CDR2 FQNEAQ (reference sequence). CDR3 nucleotide sequence: TGTGCCAGCGGGTCTAGGACCTACGAGCAGTACTTC. Protein sequence: CASGSRTYEQYF.

This clonotype has at least ten counts. V gene TRBV6-6 combines with J gene TRBJ2-1, with D possibly being TRBD2 (5 bases). Trimming removed 0 bases at V and 8 bases at J, with 11 bases between. Germline CDR1 is MNHNY and CDR2 is SVGAGI (reference sequence). The length of the CDR3 is 14 residues. The CDR3 DNA reads TGTGCCAGCAGTTACTCGGACTCCTCCGATGAGCAGTTCTTC. This sequence encodes CASSYSDSSDEQFF.

This clonotype was seen a few times. The chain employs TRBV10-3 and TRBJ2-4, with D maybe TRBD1 (6 bases). Trimming stripped 6 bases from V and 8 bases from J, with 14 bases between. The CDR3 has 13 amino acids. CDR1 and CDR2 from the germline V gene are ENHRY and SYGVKD. The CDR3: CAISGTPGDIQYF. The CDR3 nucleotides are TGTGCCATCAGCGGGACACCTGGGGACATTCAGTACTTC.

In the case of this clonotype: This sequence may be a read error, since a much larger clone differs from it by one base. V usage is TRBV18 and J usage is TRBJ2-1, with 12 bases identical to TRBD2. The CDR3 runs 14 residues. From germline, CDR1 is KGHSH and CDR2 LQKENI. J was trimmed by 7 bases and V by 5 bases; bases with no gene match: 3. The CDR3 nucleotides are TGTGCCAGCTCAACGACTAGCGGGAGAAATGAGCAGTTCTTC. This sequence encodes CASSTTSGRNEQFF.

There are many counts of this clonotype. V gene TRBV7-6 combines with J gene TRBJ1-3, with 8 bases lining up with TRBD1. The CDR3 loop spans 16 amino acids. The trim removed 4 bases at V and 2 bases at J, leaving 7 bases unmatched. Germline values: CDR1 SGHVS, CDR2 FNYEAQ. CDR3 protein: CASSSRGQLAGNTIYF. The CDR3 coding sequence is TGTGCCAGCAGCTCCAGGGGGCAATTGGCTGGAAACACCATATATTTT.

Sample share makes this clonotype medium-sized (0.01 to 0.1%). The genes are TRBV12-3 or TRBV12-4 and TRBJ2-7, with 9 nucleotides matching TRBD1. CDR3 length equals 12 residues. V was pared by 7 bases and J by 6 bases, with 4 bases of the junction left unmatched. CDR3 sequence: CASTGTGREQYF. In DNA, the CDR3 is TGTGCCAGCACCGGGACAGGGCGCGAGCAGTACTTC.